The entry below gives a single T cell receptor beta chain sequence along with its context. What it binds is not known. Through a sample-barcoded 5' primer and a J-beta primer mix, a second PCR was run for roughly 7 to 12 cycles. TCRdb ran MiXCR on the 5' RACE reads and lists one entry per CDR3 protein. Of about 1.8 million distinct CDR3 sequences in the sample, around 50% were seen once. This sample is drawn from a study of blood T cells in healthy people across ages. Broader study findings: Higher diversity, along with more naive CD4+ cells, distinguished long-lived donors from aged donors. Across the age range, TCR beta diversity per million T cells fell in a roughly linear way.

CDR1 MDHEN and CDR2 SYDVKM come from the germline V gene. The CDR3 covers 17 residues. Trimming removed 4 bases at V and 5 bases at J, with 18 bases between. This receptor was obtained from a woman aged 40 to 50 in good health. The sample taken for sequencing was blood. V and J are TRBV28 and TRBJ1-6, with TRBD1 as a possible D gene (6 bases). The CDR3: CASSSPLDSFNNSPLHF. The CDR3 nucleotides read TGTGCCAGCAGTTCTCCATTGGACAGTTTTAATAATTCACCCCTCCACTTT.